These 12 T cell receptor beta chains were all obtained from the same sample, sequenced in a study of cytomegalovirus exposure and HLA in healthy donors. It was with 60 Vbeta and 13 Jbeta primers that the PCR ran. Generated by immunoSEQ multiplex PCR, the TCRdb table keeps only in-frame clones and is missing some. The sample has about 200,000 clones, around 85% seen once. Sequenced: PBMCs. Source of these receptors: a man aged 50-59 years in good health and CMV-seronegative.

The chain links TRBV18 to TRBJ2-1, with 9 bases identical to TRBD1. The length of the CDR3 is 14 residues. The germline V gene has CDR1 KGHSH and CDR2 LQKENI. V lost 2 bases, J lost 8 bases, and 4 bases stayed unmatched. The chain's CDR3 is CASSPNRGRHEQFF. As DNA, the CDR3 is TGTGCCAGCTCACCAAACAGGGGGCGACATGAGCAGTTCTTC.

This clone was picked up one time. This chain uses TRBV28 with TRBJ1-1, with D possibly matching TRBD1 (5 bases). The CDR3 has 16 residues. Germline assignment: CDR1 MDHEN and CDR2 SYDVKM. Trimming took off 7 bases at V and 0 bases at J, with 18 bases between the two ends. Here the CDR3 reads CASIYGRNRMNTEAFF. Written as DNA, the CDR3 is TGTGCCAGCATCTACGGCCGGAACAGGATGAACACTGAAGCTTTCTTT.

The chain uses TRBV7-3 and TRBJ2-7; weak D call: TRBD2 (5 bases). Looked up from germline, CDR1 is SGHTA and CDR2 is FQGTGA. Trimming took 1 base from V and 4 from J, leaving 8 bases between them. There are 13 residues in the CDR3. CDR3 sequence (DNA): TGTGCCAGCAGCTTAAAGGGAGAGTACGAGCAGTACTTC. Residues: CASSLKGEYEQYF.

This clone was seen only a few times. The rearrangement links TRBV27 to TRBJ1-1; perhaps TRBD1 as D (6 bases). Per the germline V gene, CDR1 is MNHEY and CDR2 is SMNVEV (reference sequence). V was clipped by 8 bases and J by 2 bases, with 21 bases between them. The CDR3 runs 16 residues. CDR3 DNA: TGTGCCAGCTCAAAAGGCAGGGGCCGGTACAACACTGAAGCTTTCTTT. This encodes CASSKGRGRYNTEAFF.

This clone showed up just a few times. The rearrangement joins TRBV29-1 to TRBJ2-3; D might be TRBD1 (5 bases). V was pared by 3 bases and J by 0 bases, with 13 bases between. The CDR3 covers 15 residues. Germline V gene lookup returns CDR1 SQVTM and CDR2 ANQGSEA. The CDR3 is CSVDPRRVSTDTQYF. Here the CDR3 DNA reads TGCAGCGTTGACCCTCGCAGGGTGAGCACAGATACGCAGTATTTT.

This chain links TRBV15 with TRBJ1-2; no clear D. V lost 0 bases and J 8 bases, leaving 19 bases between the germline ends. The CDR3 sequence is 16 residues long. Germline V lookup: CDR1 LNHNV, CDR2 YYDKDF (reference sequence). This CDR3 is CATSRDPGPIAWGYTF. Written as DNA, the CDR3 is TGTGCCACCAGCAGAGATCCCGGTCCAATAGCGTGGGGCTACACCTTC.

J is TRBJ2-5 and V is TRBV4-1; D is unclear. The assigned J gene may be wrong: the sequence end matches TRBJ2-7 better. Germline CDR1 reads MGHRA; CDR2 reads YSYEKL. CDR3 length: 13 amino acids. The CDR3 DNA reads TGCGCCAGCAGCCAAGATCAGGTCTACGAGCAGTACTTC. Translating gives CASSQDQVYEQYF.

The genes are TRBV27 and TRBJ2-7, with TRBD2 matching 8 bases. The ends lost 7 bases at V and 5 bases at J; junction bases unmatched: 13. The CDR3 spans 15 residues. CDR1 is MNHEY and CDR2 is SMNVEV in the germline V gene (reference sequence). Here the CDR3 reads CASNSLSGGPHEQYF. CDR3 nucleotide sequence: TGTGCCAGCAACTCTCTTTCGGGGGGGCCCCACGAGCAGTACTTC.

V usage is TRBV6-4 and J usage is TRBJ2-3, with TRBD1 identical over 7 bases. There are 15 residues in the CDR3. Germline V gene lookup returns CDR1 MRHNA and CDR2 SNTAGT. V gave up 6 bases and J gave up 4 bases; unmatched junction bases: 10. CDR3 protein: CASSLEQGMADTQYF. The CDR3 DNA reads TGTGCCAGCAGCCTGGAACAGGGGATGGCAGATACGCAGTATTTT.

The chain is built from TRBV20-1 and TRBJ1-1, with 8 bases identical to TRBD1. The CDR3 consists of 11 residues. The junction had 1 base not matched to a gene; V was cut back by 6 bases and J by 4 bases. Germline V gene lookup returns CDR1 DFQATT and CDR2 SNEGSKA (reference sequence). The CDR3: CSATGGTEAFF. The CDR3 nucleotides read TGCAGTGCCACAGGGGGCACTGAAGCTTTCTTT.

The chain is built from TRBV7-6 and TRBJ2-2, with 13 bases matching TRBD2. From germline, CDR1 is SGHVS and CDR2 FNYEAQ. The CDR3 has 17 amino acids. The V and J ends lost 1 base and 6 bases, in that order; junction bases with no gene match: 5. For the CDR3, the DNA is TGTGCCAGCAGCTTAGGGACTAGCGGGAGATTCGCCGGGGAGCTGTTTTTT. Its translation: CASSLGTSGRFAGELFF.

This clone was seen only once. CDR3 coding DNA: TGTGCCAGCAGTTCCCACGGGACAGGGAGCCAAGAGACCCAGTACTTC. This sequence encodes CASSSHGTGSQETQYF. The chain carries TRBV28 and TRBJ2-5; 9 bases agree with TRBD1. Trimming removed 4 bases from V and 1 base from J; junction bases left unmatched: 7. The CDR3 sequence is 16 residues long. CDR1 MDHEN and CDR2 SYDVKM come from the germline V gene.